This T cell receptor beta chain was sequenced in a study of cytomegalovirus exposure and HLA in healthy donors. The PCR used 60 Vbeta and 13 Jbeta primers. Assay: immunoSEQ multiplex PCR; the TCRdb copy retains only in-frame clones and omits some. Its clone listing holds around 50,000 clones. CDR1 and CDR2 (germline): MGHDK, SYGVNS. This CDR3 has 15 amino acids. The V and J ends lost 4 bases and 6 bases, in that order; junction bases with no gene match: 6. Sequencing was carried out using PBMCs. The chain couples TRBV25-1 to TRBJ1-2; 12 bases are shared with TRBD1. The TCR comes from a female donor in good health and CMV-seronegative. In nucleotides, the CDR3 is TGTGCCAGCAGTGGCCGGGACAGGGGGCTTGATGGCTACACCTTC. Residues: CASSGRDRGLDGYTF.